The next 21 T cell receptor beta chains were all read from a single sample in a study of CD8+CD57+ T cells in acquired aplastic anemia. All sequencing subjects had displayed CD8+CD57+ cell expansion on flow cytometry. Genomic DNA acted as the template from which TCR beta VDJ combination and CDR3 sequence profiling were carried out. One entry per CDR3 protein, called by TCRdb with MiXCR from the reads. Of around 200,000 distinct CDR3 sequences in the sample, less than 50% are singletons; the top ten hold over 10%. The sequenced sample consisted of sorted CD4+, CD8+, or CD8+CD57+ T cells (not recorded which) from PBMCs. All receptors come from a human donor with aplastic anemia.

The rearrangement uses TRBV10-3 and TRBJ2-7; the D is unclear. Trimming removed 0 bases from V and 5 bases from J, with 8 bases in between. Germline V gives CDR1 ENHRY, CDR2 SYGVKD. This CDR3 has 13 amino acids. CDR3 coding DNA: TGTGCCATCAGTGAGTCTAAGGGTGACGAGCAGTACTTC. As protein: CAISESKGDEQYF.

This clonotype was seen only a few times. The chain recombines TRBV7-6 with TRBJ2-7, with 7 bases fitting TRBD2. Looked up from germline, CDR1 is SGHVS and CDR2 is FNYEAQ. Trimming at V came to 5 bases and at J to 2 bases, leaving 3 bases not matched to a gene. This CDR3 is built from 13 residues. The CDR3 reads CASSEGTTYEQYF. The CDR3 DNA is TGTGCCAGCAGCGAGGGGACTACCTACGAGCAGTACTTC.

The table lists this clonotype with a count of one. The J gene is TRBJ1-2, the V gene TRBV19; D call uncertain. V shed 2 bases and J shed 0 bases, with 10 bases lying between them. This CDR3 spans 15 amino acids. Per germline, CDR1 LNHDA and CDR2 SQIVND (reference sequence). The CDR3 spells CASSILNPANYGYTF. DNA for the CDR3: TGTGCCAGTAGTATATTGAACCCAGCTAACTATGGCTACACCTTC.

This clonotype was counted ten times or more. DNA of the CDR3: TGTGCCATCAGTGTGCAGGAAGGGTATGGCTACACCTTC. This sequence encodes CAISVQEGYGYTF. V and J are TRBV10-3 and TRBJ1-2; D gene uncertain. Germline V lookup: CDR1 ENHRY, CDR2 SYGVKD. Between the trimmed V and J ends, which lost 4 bases and 5 bases, there was a span of 11 bases. This CDR3 region has 13 residues.

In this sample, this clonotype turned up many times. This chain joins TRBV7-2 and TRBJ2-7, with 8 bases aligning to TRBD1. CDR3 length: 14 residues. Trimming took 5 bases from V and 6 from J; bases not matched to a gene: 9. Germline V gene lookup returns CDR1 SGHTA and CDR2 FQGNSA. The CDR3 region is CASSPSETGVEQYF. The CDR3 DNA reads TGTGCCAGCAGCCCGTCCGAGACAGGGGTCGAGCAGTACTTC.

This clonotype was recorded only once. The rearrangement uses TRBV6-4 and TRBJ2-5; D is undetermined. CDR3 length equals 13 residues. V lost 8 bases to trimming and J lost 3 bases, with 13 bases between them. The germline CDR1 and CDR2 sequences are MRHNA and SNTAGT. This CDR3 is CASASAPEETQYF. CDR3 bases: TGTGCCAGCGCCTCAGCCCCCGAAGAGACCCAGTACTTC.

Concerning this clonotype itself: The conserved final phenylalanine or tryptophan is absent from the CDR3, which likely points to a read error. The CDR3 DNA sequence: TGTGCCAGCACCCAATGGGGAGGCACTGAAGCTTTCATT. This translates into CASTQWGGTEAFI. The chain joins TRBV12-3 or TRBV12-4 to TRBJ1-1; D ambiguous. The V gene lost 7 bases and the J gene lost 4 bases, with 13 bases spanning the gap. The length of the CDR3 is 13 residues.

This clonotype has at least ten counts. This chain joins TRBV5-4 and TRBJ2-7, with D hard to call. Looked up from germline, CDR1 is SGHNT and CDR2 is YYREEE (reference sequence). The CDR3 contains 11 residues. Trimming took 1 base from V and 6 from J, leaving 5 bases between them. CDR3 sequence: CASSLNSEQYF. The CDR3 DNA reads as TGTGCCAGCAGCTTGAATTCCGAGCAGTACTTC.

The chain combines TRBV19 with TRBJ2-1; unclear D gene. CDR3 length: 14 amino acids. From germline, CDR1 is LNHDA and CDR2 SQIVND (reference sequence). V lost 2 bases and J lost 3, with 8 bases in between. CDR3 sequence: CASSISFFYNEQFF. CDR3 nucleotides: TGTGCCAGTAGTATATCCTTCTTCTACAATGAGCAGTTCTTC.

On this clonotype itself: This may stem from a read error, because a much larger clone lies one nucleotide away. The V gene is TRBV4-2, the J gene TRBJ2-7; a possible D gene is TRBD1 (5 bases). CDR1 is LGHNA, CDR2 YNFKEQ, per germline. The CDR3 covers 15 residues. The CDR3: CTSSQEFGAGYEQYF. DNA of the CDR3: TGTACCAGCAGCCAAGAATTTGGTGCAGGGTACGAGCAGTACTTC.

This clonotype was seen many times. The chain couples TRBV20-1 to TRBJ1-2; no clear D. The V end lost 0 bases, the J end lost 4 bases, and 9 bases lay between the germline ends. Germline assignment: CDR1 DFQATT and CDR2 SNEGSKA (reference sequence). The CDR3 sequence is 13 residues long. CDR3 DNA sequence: TGCAGTGCTAGAGATTCGGTTTCCTATGGCTACACCTTC. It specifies CSARDSVSYGYTF.

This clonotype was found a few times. CDR3 sequence reads: CASSYRLSSGNTIYF. CDR3 in DNA: TGTGCCAGCAGTTACCGACTAAGCTCTGGAAACACCATATATTTT. The chain employs TRBV6-5 and TRBJ1-3; D gene uncertain. The germline CDR1 and CDR2 sequences are MNHEY and SVGAGI. V lost 2 bases and J lost 0, with 8 bases in between. The CDR3 runs to 15 residues.

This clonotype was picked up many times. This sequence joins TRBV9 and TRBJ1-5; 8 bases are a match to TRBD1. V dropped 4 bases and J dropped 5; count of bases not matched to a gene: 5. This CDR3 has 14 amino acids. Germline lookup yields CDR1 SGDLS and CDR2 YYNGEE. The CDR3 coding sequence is TGTGCCAGCAGCCCGGGACAGGAGTATCAGCCCCAGCATTTT. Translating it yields CASSPGQEYQPQHF.

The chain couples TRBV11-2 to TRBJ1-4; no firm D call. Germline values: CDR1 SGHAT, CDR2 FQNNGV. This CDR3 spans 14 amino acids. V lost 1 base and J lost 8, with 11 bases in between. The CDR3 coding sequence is TGTGCCAGCAGCTTAGTCGGCCCCGGGGAAAAACTGTTTTTT. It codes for CASSLVGPGEKLFF. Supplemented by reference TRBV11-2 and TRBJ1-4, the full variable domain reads EAGVAQSPRYKIIEKRQSVAFWCNPISGHATLYWYQQILGQGPKLLIQFQNNGVVDDSQLPKDRFSAERLKGVDSTLKIQPAKLEDSAVYLCASSLVGPGEKLFFGSGTQLSVL.

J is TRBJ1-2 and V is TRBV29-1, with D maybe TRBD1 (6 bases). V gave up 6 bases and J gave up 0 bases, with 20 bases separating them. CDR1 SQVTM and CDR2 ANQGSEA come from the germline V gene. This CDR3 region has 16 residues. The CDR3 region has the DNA TGCAGCGTGTACGGACAGTTAGGGCGAACTAACTATGGCTACACCTTC. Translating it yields CSVYGQLGRTNYGYTF.

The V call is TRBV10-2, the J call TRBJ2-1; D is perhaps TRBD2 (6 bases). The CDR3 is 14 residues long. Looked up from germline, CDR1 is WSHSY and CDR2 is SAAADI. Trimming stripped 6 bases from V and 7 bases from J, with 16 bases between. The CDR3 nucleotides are TGCGCCAGCAGGAGGGCGGGGCCACTTAATGAGCAGTTCTTC. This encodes CASRRAGPLNEQFF.

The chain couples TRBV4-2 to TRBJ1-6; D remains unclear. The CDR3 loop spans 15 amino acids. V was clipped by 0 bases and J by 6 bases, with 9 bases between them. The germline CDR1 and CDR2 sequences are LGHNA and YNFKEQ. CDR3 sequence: CASSQDGRVNSPLHF. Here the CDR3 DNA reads TGTGCCAGCAGCCAAGATGGGCGGGTTAATTCACCCCTCCACTTT.

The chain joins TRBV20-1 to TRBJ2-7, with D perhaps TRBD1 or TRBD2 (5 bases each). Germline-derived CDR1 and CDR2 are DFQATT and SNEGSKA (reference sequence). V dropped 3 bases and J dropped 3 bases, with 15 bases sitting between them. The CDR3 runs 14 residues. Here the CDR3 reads CSASDRDGSYEQYF. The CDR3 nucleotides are TGCAGTGCTAGCGACCGGGACGGAAGCTACGAGCAGTACTTC.

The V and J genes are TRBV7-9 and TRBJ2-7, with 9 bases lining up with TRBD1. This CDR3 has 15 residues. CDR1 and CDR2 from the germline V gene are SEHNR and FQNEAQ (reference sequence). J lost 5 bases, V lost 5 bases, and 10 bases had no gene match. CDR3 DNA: TGTGCCAGCAGCCCCTCCGGGACAGGGTCCGACGAGCAGTACTTC. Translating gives CASSPSGTGSDEQYF.

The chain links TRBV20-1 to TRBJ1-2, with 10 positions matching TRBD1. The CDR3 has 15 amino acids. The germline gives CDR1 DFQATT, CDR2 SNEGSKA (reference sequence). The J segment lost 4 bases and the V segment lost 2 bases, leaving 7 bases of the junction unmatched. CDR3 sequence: CSARTPDRGTYGYTF. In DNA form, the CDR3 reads TGCAGTGCTAGAACGCCGGACAGGGGGACCTATGGCTACACCTTC.

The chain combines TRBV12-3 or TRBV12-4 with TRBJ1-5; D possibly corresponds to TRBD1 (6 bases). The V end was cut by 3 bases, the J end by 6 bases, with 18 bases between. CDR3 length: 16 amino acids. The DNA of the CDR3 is TGTGCCAGCAGTTTGAATACAGGGATGACGGGTCAGCCCCAGCATTTT. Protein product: CASSLNTGMTGQPQHF.